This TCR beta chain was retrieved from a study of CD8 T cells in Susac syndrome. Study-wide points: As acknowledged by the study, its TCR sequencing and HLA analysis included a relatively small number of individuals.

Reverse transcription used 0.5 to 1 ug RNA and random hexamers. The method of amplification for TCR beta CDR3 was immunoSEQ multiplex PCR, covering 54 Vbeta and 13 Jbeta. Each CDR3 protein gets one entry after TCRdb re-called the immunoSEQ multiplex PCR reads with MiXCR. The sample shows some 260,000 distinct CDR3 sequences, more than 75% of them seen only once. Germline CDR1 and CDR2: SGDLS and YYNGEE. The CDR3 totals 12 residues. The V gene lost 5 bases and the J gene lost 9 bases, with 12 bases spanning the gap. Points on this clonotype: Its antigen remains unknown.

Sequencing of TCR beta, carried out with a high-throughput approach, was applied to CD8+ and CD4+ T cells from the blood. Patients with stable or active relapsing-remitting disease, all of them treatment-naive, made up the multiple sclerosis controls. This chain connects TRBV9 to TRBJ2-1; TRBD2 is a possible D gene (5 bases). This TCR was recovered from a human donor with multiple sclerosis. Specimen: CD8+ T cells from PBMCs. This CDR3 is CASRSPSGEQFF. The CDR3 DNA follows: TGTGCCAGCAGGTCCCCGAGCGGTGAGCAGTTCTTC. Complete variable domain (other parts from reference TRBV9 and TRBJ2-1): DSGVTQTPKHLITATGQRVTLRCSPRSGDLSVYWYQQSLDQGLQFLIQYYNGEERAKGNILERFSAQQFPDLHSELNLSSLELGDSALYFCASRSPSGEQFFGPGTRLTVL.